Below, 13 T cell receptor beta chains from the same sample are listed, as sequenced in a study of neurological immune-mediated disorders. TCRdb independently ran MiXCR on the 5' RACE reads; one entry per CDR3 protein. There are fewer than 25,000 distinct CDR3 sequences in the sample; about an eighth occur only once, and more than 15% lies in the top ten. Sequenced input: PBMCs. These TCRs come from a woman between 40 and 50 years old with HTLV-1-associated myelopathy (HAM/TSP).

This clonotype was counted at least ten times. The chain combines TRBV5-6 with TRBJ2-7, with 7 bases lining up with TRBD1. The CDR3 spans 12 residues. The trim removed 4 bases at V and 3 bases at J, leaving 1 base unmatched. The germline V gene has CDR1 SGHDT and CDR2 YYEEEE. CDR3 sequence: CASSRQGYEQYV. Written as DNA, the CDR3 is TGTGCCAGCAGCCGACAGGGCTACGAGCAGTACGTC.

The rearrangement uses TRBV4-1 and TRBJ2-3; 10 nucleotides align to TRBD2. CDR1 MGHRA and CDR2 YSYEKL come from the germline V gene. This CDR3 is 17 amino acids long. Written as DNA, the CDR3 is TGCGCTAGAAGCCAAGTACATAGCGGGGGGAGCACAGATACGCAGTATTTT. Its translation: CARSQVHSGGSTDTQYF.

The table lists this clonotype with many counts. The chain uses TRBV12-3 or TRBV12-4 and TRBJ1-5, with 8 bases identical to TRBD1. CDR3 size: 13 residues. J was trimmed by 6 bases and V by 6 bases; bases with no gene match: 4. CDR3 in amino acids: CASSPGGPQPQHF. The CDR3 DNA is TGTGCCAGCAGCCCAGGGGGCCCTCAGCCCCAGCATTTT.

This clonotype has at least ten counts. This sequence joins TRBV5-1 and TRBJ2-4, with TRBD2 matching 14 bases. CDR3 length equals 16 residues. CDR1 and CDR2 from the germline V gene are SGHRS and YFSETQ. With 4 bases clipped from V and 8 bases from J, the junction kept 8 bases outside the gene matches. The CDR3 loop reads CASSVGLAGGWDIQYF. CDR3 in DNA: TGCGCCAGCAGCGTCGGACTAGCGGGGGGTTGGGACATTCAGTACTTC.

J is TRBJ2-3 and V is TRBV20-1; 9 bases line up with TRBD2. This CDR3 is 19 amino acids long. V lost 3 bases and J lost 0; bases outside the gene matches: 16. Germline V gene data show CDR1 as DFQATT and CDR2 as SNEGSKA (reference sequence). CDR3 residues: CSASSLAGGAQGSTDTQYF. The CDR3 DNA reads TGCAGTGCTAGCTCTTTGGCGGGGGGGGCCCAAGGCAGCACAGATACGCAGTATTTT.

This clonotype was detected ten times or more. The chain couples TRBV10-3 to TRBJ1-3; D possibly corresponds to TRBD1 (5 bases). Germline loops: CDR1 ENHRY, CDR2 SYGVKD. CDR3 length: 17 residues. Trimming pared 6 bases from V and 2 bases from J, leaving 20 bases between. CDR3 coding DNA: TGTGCCATCAGCCCCCCGTGGGGCGCATATGCTGGAAACACCATATATTTT. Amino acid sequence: CAISPPWGAYAGNTIYF.

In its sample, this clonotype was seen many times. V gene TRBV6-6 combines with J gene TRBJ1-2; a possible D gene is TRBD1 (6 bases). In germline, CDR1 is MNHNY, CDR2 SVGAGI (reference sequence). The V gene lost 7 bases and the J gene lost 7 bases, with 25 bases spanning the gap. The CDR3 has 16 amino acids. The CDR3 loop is CASTRGETGGGGGYTF. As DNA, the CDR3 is TGTGCCAGCACTCGAGGGGAAACAGGAGGGGGTGGTGGCTACACCTTC.

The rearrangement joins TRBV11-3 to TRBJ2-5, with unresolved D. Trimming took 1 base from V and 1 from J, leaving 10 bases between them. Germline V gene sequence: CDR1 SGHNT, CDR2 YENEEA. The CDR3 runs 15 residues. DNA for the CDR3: TGTGCCAGCAGCTTAGGTGGTACAGCCCAAGAGACCCAGTACTTC. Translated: CASSLGGTAQETQYF. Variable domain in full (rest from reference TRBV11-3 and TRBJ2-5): EAGVVQSPRYKIIEKKQPVAFWCNPISGHNTLYWYLQNLGQGPELLIRYENEEAVDDSQLPKDRFSAERLKGVDSTLKIQPAELGDSAVYLCASSLGGTAQETQYFGPGTRLLVL.

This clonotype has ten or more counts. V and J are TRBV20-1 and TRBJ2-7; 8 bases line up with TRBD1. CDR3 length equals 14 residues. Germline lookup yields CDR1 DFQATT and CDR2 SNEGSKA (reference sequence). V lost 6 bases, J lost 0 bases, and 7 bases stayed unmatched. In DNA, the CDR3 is TGCAGTGCGGGCCGGGACAGGAGCTCCTACGAGCAGTACTTC. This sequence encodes CSAGRDRSSYEQYF.

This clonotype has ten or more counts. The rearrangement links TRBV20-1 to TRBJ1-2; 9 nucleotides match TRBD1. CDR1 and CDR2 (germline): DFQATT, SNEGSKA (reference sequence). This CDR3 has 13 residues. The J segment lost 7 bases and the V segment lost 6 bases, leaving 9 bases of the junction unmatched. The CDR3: CSATGGNKGGYTF. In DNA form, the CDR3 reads TGCAGTGCAACAGGGGGCAATAAGGGTGGCTACACCTTC.

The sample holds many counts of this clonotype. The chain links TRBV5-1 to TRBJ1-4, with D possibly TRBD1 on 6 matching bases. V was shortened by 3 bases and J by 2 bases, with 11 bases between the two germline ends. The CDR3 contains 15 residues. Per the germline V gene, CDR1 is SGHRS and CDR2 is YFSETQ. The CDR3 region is CASSSQGMTNEKLFF. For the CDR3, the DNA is TGCGCCAGCAGCTCTCAGGGGATGACTAATGAAAAACTGTTTTTT.

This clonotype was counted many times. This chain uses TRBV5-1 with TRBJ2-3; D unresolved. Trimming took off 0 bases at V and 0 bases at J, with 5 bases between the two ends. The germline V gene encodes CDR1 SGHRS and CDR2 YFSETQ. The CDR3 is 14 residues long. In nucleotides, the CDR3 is TGCGCCAGCAGCTTGGCGGTGAGCACAGATACGCAGTATTTT. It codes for CASSLAVSTDTQYF.

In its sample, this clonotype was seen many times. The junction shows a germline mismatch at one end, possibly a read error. Here the CDR3 DNA reads TGCAGTGCTAGAGTATACCCAAAGGAGAACTTT. Protein sequence: CSARVYPKENF. The rearrangement uses TRBV20-1 and TRBJ1-6; no firm D call. Per germline, CDR1 DFQATT and CDR2 SNEGSKA (reference sequence). This CDR3 comprises 11 residues.